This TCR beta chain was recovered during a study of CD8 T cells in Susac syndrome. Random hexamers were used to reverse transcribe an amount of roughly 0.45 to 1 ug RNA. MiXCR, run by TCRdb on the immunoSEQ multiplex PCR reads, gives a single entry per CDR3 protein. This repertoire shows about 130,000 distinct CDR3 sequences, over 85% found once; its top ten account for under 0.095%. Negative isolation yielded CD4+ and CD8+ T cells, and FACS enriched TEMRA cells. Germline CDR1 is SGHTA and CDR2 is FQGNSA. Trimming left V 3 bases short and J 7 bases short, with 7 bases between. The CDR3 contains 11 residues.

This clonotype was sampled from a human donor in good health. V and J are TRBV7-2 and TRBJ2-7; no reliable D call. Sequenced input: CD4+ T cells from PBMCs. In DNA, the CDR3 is TGTGCCAGCAGCTTGCCCGGGGAGCAGTACTTC. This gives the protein CASSLPGEQYF. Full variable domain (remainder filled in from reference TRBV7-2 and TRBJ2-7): GAGVSQSPSNKVTEKGKDVELRCDPISGHTALYWYRQSLGQGLEFLIYFQGNSAPDKSGLPSDRFSAERTGGSVSTLTIQRTQQEDSAVYLCASSLPGEQYFGPGTRLTVT.